The text below deals with one T cell receptor (beta chain). As yet, its antigen is unknown. The data were obtained in a study of T cells in localized non-small cell lung cancer. Sequenced by immunoSEQ multiplex PCR; TCRdb stores in-frame clones only, minus some. The sample contains fewer than 2,000 clones, around 35% of which appear only once. Germline V gene sequence: CDR1 SQVTM, CDR2 ANQGSEA. This CDR3 has 19 amino acids. V was pared by 4 bases and J by 1 base, with 28 bases between. Overall study findings and caveats: Longer overall survival accompanied higher blood T cell density. Uninvolved nearby lung showed the greatest T cell clonality, exceeding that found in tumor.

The chain joins TRBV29-1 to TRBJ1-2; D is undetermined. This sequence originates from a male donor older than 55 with stage III squamous cell lung carcinoma. The specimen was lung tumor tissue, collected before any cancer treatment. The DNA of the CDR3 is TGCAGCGTTGTTTCGGTACCCAGCCGCGACGGGAAGAATAACTATGGCTACACCTTC. Its protein is CSVVSVPSRDGKNNYGYTF.